Listed below are T cell receptor beta chains from one sample, sequenced in a study of T cells expressing NK-cell markers. TCRdb reprocessed the 5' RACE reads and keeps a single row for each CDR3 protein, giving no DNA. The sample data list 550,000 or so distinct CDR3 sequences. Sequenced material: blood T cells: a sorted CD56 or NKG2C T cell subset, CD4+ or CD8+ T cells, or bulk PBMC T cells (not recorded which). The receptors here all came from a young man in good health. Each CDR3 is given with its conserved first and last residue.

j_call	v_call	cdr3_aa
TRBJ2-5	TRBV24-1	CATSEPAGGEETQYF
TRBJ2-1	TRBV12-3/TRBV12-4	CASSFSGSFNEQFF
TRBJ2-5	TRBV5-1	CASSGQGIQTQYF
TRBJ2-2	TRBV7-9	CASSLEGLPEFGELFF
TRBJ2-1	TRBV12-5	CASGRGLASYNEQFF
TRBJ2-3	TRBV5-1	CASIDGRTSTDTQYF
TRBJ2-7	TRBV4-3	CASSQEYRQGPYEQYF
TRBJ2-1	TRBV7-3	CASSPTRLAGSSYNEQFF
TRBJ2-5	TRBV7-2	CASSLARTSGRQETQYF
TRBJ2-1	TRBV10-3	CASRGGSASGYNEQFF
TRBJ1-1	TRBV18	CASSSRGSLYEAFF
TRBJ1-2	TRBV29-1	CSVVMAGYGYTF
TRBJ1-5	TRBV6-1	CASSEWNRVFSNQPQHF
TRBJ2-3	TRBV29-1	CSVEGGSGRWDTQYF
TRBJ2-3	TRBV21-1	CASSSRIPHPDTQYF
TRBJ2-1	TRBV10-3	CAISASGDAYNEQFF
TRBJ2-1	TRBV9	CASSADLARDEQFF
TRBJ2-7	TRBV10-3	CAISGNRGSSDYEQYF
TRBJ2-5	TRBV20-1	CSARPLEKETQYF
TRBJ2-1	TRBV7-8	CASSLVGPLGNEQFF
TRBJ2-2	TRBV4-1	CASSQELLAGELFF
TRBJ2-5	TRBV24-1	CATSGGPGSGTQYF
TRBJ2-7	TRBV5-1	CATGPGPGTHGYEQYF
TRBJ2-1	TRBV6-5	CASSYSGLLYNEQFF
TRBJ2-3	TRBV19	CASSILGHPSTDTQYF
TRBJ2-1	TRBV12-3/TRBV12-4	CASSPRPLPEQFF
TRBJ2-1	TRBV7-9	CASSSTGGYYEQFF
TRBJ1-4	TRBV7-9	CASSLNLRDGEKLFF
TRBJ2-5	TRBV29-1	CSALGVIHPQETQYF